This entry lists 21 T cell receptor beta chains sequenced from one sample in a study of CD8+ T cells in alopecia areata. Stated treatment: oral pan-JAK inhibitor, 5-10 mg twice daily. Extraction and reverse transcription of RNA yielded cDNA as the sequencing template. Sequencing used immunoSEQ multiplex PCR; TCRdb keeps in-frame clones, though not all of them. The sample consists of 60,000 to 85,000 clones, approximately 66% of them appearing once. The sample here was CD8+ T cells sorted from blood, taken at week 24, from a patient treated with tofacitinib. These receptors came from a human donor with alopecia areata.

The rearrangement links TRBV13 to TRBJ2-7; 9 positions match TRBD2. V gave up 5 bases and J gave up 2 bases; unmatched junction bases: 4. Germline V CDR1 and CDR2: PRHDT, FYEKMQ (reference sequence). The CDR3 has 14 residues. The CDR3, as DNA: TGTGCCAGCAGCAGTAGCGGGAGCCCCTACGAGCAGTACTTC. Its translation is CASSSSGSPYEQYF.

The CDR3 here is CASSDTGDTEAFF. CDR3 DNA sequence: TGTGCCAGCAGTGATACGGGGGACACTGAAGCTTTCTTT. This chain uses TRBV2 with TRBJ1-1; weak D call: TRBD1 (5 bases). Germline assignment: CDR1 SNHLY and CDR2 FYNNEI. V was shortened by 3 bases and J by 3 bases, with 8 bases between the two germline ends. This CDR3 is 13 amino acids long.

The DNA for the CDR3 is TGTGCCAGCACCGACGAGCCGGGACAGGTTTATGGCTACACCTTC. Translation: CASTDEPGQVYGYTF. This rearrangement joins TRBV25-1 to TRBJ1-2; TRBD1 matches at 8 bases. The CDR3 loop spans 15 amino acids. In germline, CDR1 is MGHDK, CDR2 SYGVNS. V shed 7 bases, J shed 5 bases, and the junction held 12 bases outside the gene matches.

The rearrangement links TRBV29-1 to TRBJ2-7, with 8 bases fitting TRBD1. J was trimmed by 3 bases and V by 6 bases; bases with no gene match: 7. In germline, CDR1 is SQVTM, CDR2 ANQGSEA. The CDR3 contains 13 residues. CDR3 coding DNA: TGCAGCGTCATACAGGGGGACAGCTACGAGCAGTACTTC. This gives the protein CSVIQGDSYEQYF.

This clone came up a few times. The chain has TRBV7-9 and TRBJ2-2; 12 positions agree with TRBD2. Per the germline V gene, CDR1 is SEHNR and CDR2 is FQNEAQ (reference sequence). The junction had 6 bases not matched to a gene; V was cut back by 5 bases and J by 5 bases. The CDR3 totals 16 residues. The CDR3 reads CASSAPLAGGTGELFF. Written as DNA, the CDR3 is TGTGCCAGCAGCGCCCCACTAGCGGGAGGTACCGGGGAGCTGTTTTTT.

The rearrangement uses TRBV4-1 and TRBJ2-7; 11 nucleotides agree with TRBD1. Germline V gene data show CDR1 as MGHRA and CDR2 as YSYEKL. CDR3 length: 14 amino acids. The J segment lost 6 bases and the V segment lost 5 bases, leaving 6 bases of the junction unmatched. CDR3 in amino acids: CASSGGQGVSEQYF. Written as DNA, the CDR3 is TGCGCCAGCAGCGGGGGACAGGGGGTTTCCGAGCAGTACTTC.

This clone came up a few times. The rearrangement uses TRBV5-6 and TRBJ2-2; a possible D gene is TRBD2 (5 bases). V was pared by 4 bases and J by 4 bases, with 17 bases between. The germline V gene encodes CDR1 SGHDT and CDR2 YYEEEE. This CDR3 spans 16 amino acids. Here the CDR3 reads CASSAPPGDFTGELFF. CDR3 nucleotide sequence: TGTGCCAGCAGCGCGCCCCCCGGGGATTTCACCGGGGAGCTGTTTTTT.

V is TRBV4-1 and J is TRBJ2-5; D gene unclear. Germline loops: CDR1 MGHRA, CDR2 YSYEKL. The CDR3 contains 15 residues. Trimming stripped 1 base from V and 5 bases from J, with 14 bases between. CDR3 sequence: CASSQGRSVGETQYF. DNA for the CDR3: TGCGCCAGCAGCCAAGGACGGAGCGTCGGGGAGACCCAGTACTTC.

The genes are TRBV5-4 and TRBJ2-1; TRBD2 aligns across 12 bases. This CDR3 spans 15 amino acids. Germline V CDR1 and CDR2: SGHNT, YYREEE (reference sequence). Trimming cost V 2 bases and J 8 bases; bases outside gene matches: 5. The CDR3 here is CASSFPSGGAHEQFF. Here the CDR3 DNA reads TGTGCCAGCAGCTTTCCTAGCGGGGGGGCCCATGAGCAGTTCTTC.

The V call is TRBV9, the J call TRBJ2-7, with a weak D call TRBD2 (6 bases). The CDR3 has 16 amino acids. The ends were cut back, 2 bases at V and 2 bases at J, with 17 bases in the middle. Germline CDR1 reads SGDLS; CDR2 reads YYNGEE. The CDR3 DNA sequence: TGTGCCAGCAGCGTTAATAGGGACTCATCCACCTACGAGCAGTACTTC. It yields the protein CASSVNRDSSTYEQYF.

This clone has only a few counts. This chain links TRBV29-1 with TRBJ2-4; 8 positions agree with TRBD1. This CDR3 is built from 14 residues. The V segment lost 5 bases and the J segment 3 bases; nucleotides outside the gene matches: 6. CDR1 is SQVTM and CDR2 is ANQGSEA in the germline V gene. CDR3 region: CSVQFTGGKNIQYF. CDR3 nucleotides: TGCAGCGTTCAATTCACAGGGGGCAAAAACATTCAGTACTTC.

The count of this clone is one. The V gene is TRBV29-1, the J gene TRBJ2-5, with TRBD2 matching over 12 bases. The CDR3 has 18 residues. Germline CDR1 SQVTM, CDR2 ANQGSEA. V dropped 1 base and J dropped 5; count of bases not matched to a gene: 14. The CDR3 DNA reads TGCAGCGTTGAAGCGTGGAGAACTGGCACTAGCGGGAGGGAGACCCAGTACTTC. Amino acid sequence: CSVEAWRTGTSGRETQYF. Variable domain in full (rest from reference TRBV29-1 and TRBJ2-5): SAVISQKPSRDICQRGTSLTIQCQVDSQVTMMFWYRQQPGQSLTLIATANQGSEATYESGFVIDKFPISRPNLTFSTLTVSNMSPEDSSIYLCSVEAWRTGTSGRETQYFGPGTRLLVL.

Only one count was recorded for this clone. The V and J genes are TRBV12-5 and TRBJ2-3; 11 bases align to TRBD2. CDR1 and CDR2 from the germline V gene are LGHNT and FRNRAP. The CDR3 has 15 amino acids. The V gene end was trimmed by 1 base and the J gene end by 5 bases; junction bases not matched to a gene: 2. For the CDR3, the DNA is TGTGCTAGTGGTTTGGACGGACTAGCGGGAGATACGCAGTATTTT. Its protein product is CASGLDGLAGDTQYF.

The chain has TRBV27 and TRBJ2-1, with 15 bases that match TRBD2. This CDR3 contains 17 residues. The germline V gene encodes CDR1 MNHEY and CDR2 SMNVEV (reference sequence). V trimming: 3 bases; J trimming: 6 bases; junction bases outside the gene matches: 6. The CDR3 nucleotides read TGTGCCAGCAGTTTCGGGACTAGCGGGAGGATCAGCAATGAGCAGTTCTTC. It encodes CASSFGTSGRISNEQFF.

This sequence joins TRBV7-6 and TRBJ2-5; D possibly corresponds to TRBD2 (7 bases). This CDR3 is built from 14 residues. Trimming cost V 0 bases and J 5 bases, with 10 bases left between them. Germline values: CDR1 SGHVS, CDR2 FNYEAQ. As DNA, the CDR3 is TGTGCCAGCAGCTTAGCGGGGGGGCTCGAGACCCAGTACTTC. Residues: CASSLAGGLETQYF.

The rearrangement uses TRBV9 and TRBJ2-7; D unclear. CDR3 length: 15 amino acids. CDR1 and CDR2 (germline): SGDLS, YYNGEE. The V and J ends lost 0 bases and 0 bases respectively, with 10 bases between them. As DNA, the CDR3 is TGTGCCAGCAGCGTAGTACCAGCCAGCTCCTACGAGCAGTACTTC. Protein sequence: CASSVVPASSYEQYF. The complete variable domain, with remaining parts taken from reference TRBV9 and TRBJ2-7, reads DSGVTQTPKHLITATGQRVTLRCSPRSGDLSVYWYQQSLDQGLQFLIQYYNGEERAKGNILERFSAQQFPDLHSELNLSSLELGDSALYFCASSVVPASSYEQYFGPGTRLTVT.

CDR3 nucleotides: TGTGCCAGCAGCCCCGGGACAGGGGTAGATACGCAGTATTTT. It codes for CASSPGTGVDTQYF. The chain employs TRBV6-6 and TRBJ2-3, with TRBD1 identical over 10 bases. The germline CDR1 and CDR2 sequences are MNHNY and SVGAGI (reference sequence). The CDR3 sequence is 14 residues long. Losses at the gene ends were 6 bases for V and 5 bases for J; bases not matched to a gene: 5.

This clone was found a few times. This chain links TRBV7-9 with TRBJ1-5; 8 bases are shared with TRBD1. The trim removed 0 bases at V and 6 bases at J, leaving 7 bases unmatched. The CDR3 has 16 amino acids. CDR1 is SEHNR, CDR2 FQNEAQ, per germline (reference sequence). This CDR3 reads CASSLALSGGFQPQHF. The CDR3 DNA sequence: TGTGCCAGCAGCTTAGCGTTGTCAGGGGGCTTTCAGCCCCAGCATTTT.

This clone has more than one count but fewer than ten. The chain has TRBV28 and TRBJ2-5; D is possibly TRBD1 (6 bases). Germline CDR1 and CDR2: MDHEN and SYDVKM. V was pared by 5 bases and J by 1 base, with 14 bases between. CDR3 size: 15 residues. The CDR3, as DNA: TGTGCCAGCAGTCGCCGGGACACCTTCCAAGAGACCCAGTACTTC. Its translation is CASSRRDTFQETQYF.

This clone came up a few times. The J gene is TRBJ2-3, the V gene TRBV28; D may be TRBD1 or TRBD2 (5 bases each). This CDR3 spans 12 amino acids. Germline CDR1 MDHEN, CDR2 SYDVKM. V lost 11 bases and J lost 6, with 15 bases in between. The CDR3 DNA sequence: TGTGCCTCCTCGGGGCGCGGGGATACGCAGTATTTT. This encodes CASSGRGDTQYF.

The chain combines TRBV27 with TRBJ2-5, with D perhaps assigned TRBD1 or TRBD2 (5 bases each). Trimming left V 3 bases short and J 1 base short, with 6 bases between. CDR3 length: 13 residues. Per germline, CDR1 MNHEY and CDR2 SMNVEV (reference sequence). The CDR3 DNA follows: TGTGCCAGCAGTTTGGGACCCCAAGAGACCCAGTACTTC. Translation: CASSLGPQETQYF.